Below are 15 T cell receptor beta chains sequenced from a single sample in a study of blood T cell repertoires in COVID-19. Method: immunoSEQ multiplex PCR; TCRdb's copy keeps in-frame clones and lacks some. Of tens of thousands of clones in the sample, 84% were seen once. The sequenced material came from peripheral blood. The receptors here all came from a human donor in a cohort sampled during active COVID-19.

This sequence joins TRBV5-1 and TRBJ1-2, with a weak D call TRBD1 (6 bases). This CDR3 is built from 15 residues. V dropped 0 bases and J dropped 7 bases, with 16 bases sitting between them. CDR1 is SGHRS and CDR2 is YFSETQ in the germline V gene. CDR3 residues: CASSLDGTTSGGYTF. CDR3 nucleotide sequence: TGCGCCAGCAGCTTGGACGGGACAACTAGCGGTGGCTACACCTTC.

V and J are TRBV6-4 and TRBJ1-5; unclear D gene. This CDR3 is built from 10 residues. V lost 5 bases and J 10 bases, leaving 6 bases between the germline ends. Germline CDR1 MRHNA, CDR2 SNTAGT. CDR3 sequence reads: CASSSLPQHF. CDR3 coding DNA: TGTGCCAGCAGTTCCCTCCCCCAGCATTTT.

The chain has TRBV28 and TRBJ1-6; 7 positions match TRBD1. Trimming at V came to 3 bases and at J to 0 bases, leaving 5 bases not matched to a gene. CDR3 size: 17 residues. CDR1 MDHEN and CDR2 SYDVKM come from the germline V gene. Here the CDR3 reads CASSLAQGSSYNSPLHF. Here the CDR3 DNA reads TGTGCCAGCAGTTTGGCACAGGGGAGCTCCTATAATTCACCCCTCCACTTT.

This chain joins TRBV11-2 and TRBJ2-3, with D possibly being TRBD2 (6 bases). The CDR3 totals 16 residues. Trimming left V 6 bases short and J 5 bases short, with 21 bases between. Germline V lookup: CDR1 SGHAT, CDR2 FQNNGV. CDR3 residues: CASSRNLAANVDTQYF. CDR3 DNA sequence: TGTGCCAGCAGTCGTAATTTAGCGGCCAACGTAGATACGCAGTATTTT.

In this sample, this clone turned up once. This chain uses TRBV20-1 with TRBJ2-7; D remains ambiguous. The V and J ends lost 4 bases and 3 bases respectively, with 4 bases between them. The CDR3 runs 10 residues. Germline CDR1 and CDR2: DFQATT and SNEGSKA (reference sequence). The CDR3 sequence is CSATNYEQYF. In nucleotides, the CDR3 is TGCAGTGCTACTAACTACGAGCAGTACTTC.

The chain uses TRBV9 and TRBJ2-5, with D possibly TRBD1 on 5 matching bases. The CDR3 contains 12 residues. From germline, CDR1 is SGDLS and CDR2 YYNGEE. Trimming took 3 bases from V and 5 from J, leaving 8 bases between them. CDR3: CASSGPGETQYF. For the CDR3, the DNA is TGTGCCAGCAGCGGCCCAGGGGAGACCCAGTACTTC.

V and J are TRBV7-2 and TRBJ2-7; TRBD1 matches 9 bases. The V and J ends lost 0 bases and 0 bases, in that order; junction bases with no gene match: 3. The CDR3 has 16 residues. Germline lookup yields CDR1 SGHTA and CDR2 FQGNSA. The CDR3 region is CASSLAGTGSSYEQYF. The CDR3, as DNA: TGTGCCAGCAGCTTAGCCGGGACAGGGAGCTCCTACGAGCAGTACTTC.

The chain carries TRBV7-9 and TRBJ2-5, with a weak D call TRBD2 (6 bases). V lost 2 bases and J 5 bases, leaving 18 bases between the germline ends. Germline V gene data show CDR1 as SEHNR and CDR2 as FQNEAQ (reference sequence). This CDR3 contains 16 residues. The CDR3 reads CASSLYGRVGGETQYF. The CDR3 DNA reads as TGTGCCAGCAGCTTATATGGCAGGGTAGGAGGGGAGACCCAGTACTTC. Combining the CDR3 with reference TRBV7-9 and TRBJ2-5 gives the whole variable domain DTGVSQNPRHKITKRGQNVTFRCDPISEHNRLYWYRQTLGQGPEFLTYFQNEAQLEKSRLLSDRFSAERPKGSFSTLEIQRTEQGDSAMYLCASSLYGRVGGETQYFGPGTRLLVL.

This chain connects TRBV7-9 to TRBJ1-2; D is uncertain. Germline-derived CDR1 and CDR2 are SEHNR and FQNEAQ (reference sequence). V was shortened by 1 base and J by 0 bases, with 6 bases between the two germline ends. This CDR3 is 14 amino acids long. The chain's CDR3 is CASSLVQANYGYTF. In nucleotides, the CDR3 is TGTGCCAGCAGCTTAGTCCAGGCTAACTATGGCTACACCTTC.

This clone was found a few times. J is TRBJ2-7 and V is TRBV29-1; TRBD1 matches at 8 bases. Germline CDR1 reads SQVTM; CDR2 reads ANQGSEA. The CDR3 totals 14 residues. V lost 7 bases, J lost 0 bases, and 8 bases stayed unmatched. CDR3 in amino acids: CSASDRAISYEQYF. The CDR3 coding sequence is TGCAGCGCTTCGGACAGGGCAATCTCCTACGAGCAGTACTTC.

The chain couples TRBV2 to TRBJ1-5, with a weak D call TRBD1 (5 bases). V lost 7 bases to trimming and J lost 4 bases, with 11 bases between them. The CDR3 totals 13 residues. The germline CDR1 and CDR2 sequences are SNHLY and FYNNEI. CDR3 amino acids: CASKLRGNQPQHF. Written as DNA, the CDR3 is TGTGCCAGCAAGTTACGGGGGAATCAGCCCCAGCATTTT. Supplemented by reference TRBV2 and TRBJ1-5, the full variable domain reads EPEVTQTPSHQVTQMGQEVILRCVPISNHLYFYWYRQILGQKVEFLVSFYNNEISEKSEIFDDQFSVERPDGSNFTLKIRSTKLEDSAMYFCASKLRGNQPQHFGDGTRLSIL.

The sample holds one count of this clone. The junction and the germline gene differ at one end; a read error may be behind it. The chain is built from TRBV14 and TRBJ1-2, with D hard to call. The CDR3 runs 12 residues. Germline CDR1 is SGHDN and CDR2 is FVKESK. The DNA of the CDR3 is TGTGCCAGCAGCCATTCCGGTCCCAGGCATCTCTTC. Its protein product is CASSHSGPRHLF.

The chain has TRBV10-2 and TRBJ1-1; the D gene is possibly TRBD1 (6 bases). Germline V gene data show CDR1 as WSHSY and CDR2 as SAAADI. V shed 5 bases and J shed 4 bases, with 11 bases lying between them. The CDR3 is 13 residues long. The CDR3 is CASSSGQFTEAFF. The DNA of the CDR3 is TGCGCCAGCAGTTCTGGACAGTTCACTGAAGCTTTCTTT.

Here the CDR3 DNA reads TGTGCCAGTAGTATGGGACAGACCTACGAGCAGTACTTC. Translation gives CASSMGQTYEQYF. The chain carries TRBV19 and TRBJ2-7, with 7 bases lining up with TRBD1. Germline assignment: CDR1 LNHDA and CDR2 SQIVND (reference sequence). The CDR3 is made up of 13 amino acids. The V segment lost 3 bases and the J segment 2 bases; nucleotides outside the gene matches: 1.

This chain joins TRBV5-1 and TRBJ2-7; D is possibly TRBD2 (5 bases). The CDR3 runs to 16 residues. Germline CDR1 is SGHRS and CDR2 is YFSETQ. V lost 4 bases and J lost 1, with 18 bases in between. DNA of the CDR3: TGCGCCAGCAGCCCCGAGGGTGTGGCCCGTTCCTACGAGCAGTACTTC. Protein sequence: CASSPEGVARSYEQYF.